The entry below gives a single TCR beta chain sequence along with its context. The target antigen is unknown. TCRdb fed the reads into MiXCR, producing one record per CDR3 protein. The data hold around 71,000 distinct CDR3 sequences, with about 40% observed a single time. This sample is drawn from a study of T cell repertoires in cytomegalovirus infection. Whole-study context: Carrying CMV and the relevant HLA type showed in public TCR beta signatures. Study-wide points: Using cumulative public TCR beta family frequency, the authors identified those who carried CMV together with the relevant HLA.

CDR3 size: 17 residues. Germline V CDR1 and CDR2: SGHVS, FQNEAQ. The trim removed 1 base at V and 3 bases at J, leaving 6 bases unmatched. The receptor's source is a human donor in good health (CMV status not recorded). Some clones in this sample may be carry-over from other donors' samples. Sequenced material: CD8+ T cells from cultured PBMCs, taken from culture after CMV antigen stimulation. The chain combines TRBV7-8 with TRBJ2-1, with 10 bases that match TRBD2. CDR3 nucleotide sequence: TGTGCCAGCAGCTTAGGGGGAGCGGGGGGGAACTACAATGAGCAGTTCTTC. It is translated as CASSLGGAGGNYNEQFF.